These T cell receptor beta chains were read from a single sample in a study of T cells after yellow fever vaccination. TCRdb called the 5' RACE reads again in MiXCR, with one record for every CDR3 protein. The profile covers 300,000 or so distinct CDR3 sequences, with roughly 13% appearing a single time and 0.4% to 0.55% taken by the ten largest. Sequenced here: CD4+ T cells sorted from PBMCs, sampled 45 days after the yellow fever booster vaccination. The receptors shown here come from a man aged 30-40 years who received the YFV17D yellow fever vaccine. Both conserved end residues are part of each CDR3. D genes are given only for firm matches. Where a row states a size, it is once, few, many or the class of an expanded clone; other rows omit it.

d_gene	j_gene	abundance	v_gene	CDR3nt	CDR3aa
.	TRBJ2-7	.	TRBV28	TGTGCCAGCAGTTTGGGGACTGGGGGCCACTACGAGCAGTACTTC	CASSLGTGGHYEQYF
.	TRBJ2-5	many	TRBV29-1	TGCAGCGTTGGCCCAAGTGGCGAGACCCAGTACTTC	CSVGPSGETQYF
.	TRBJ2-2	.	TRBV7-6	TGTGCCAGCAGGACGACTAGTAGCGGCACCGGGGAGCTGTTTTTT	CASRTTSSGTGELFF
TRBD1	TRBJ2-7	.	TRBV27	TGTGCCAGCAGTTCCGCCCGGGACAGTGGAAAGTACTTC	CASSSARDSGKYF
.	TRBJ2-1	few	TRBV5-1	TGCGCCAGCGGAAGGGGTAATAATTGGAATGAGCAGTTCTTC	CASGRGNNWNEQFF
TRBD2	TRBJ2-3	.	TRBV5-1	TGCGCCAGCAGCTTGGAACTAGCGGGAGGGCCGGATACGCAGTATTTT	CASSLELAGGPDTQYF
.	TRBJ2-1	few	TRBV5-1	TGCGCCAGCAGCTTGCAAGGTTTCAATGAGCAGTTCTTC	CASSLQGFNEQFF
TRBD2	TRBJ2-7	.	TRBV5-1	TGCGCCAGCAGCTTGGTCCCCAGCGGGAGAACTTCCTACGAGCAGTACTTC	CASSLVPSGRTSYEQYF
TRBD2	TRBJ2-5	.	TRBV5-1	TGCGCCAGCAGATTGGATCCCGGGAGGGAGACCCAGTACTTC	CASRLDPGRETQYF
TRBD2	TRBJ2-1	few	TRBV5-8	TGTGCCAGCAGCTCCCATGTAGCGGGAGTGAATGAGCAGTTCTTC	CASSSHVAGVNEQFF
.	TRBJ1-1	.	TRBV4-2	TGTGCCAGCAGCACCGGGCCCCTCTGGGGGGCTTTCTTT	CASSTGPLWGAFF
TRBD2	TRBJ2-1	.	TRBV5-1	TGCGCCAGCGGAAAGACTAGCGGGACCGGTGAGCAGTTCTTC	CASGKTSGTGEQFF
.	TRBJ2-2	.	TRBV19	TGTGCCAGTATCTCCCGGGGACAAGTTAGCACCGGGGAGCTGTTTTTT	CASISRGQVSTGELFF
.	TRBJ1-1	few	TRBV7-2	TGTGCCAGCAGCTTCGCCACAGGGTGGGGCACTGAAGCTTTCTTT	CASSFATGWGTEAFF
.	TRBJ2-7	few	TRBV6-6	TGTGCCAGCAGCCGGACCATCTACGAGCAGTACTTC	CASSRTIYEQYF
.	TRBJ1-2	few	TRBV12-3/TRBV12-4	TGTGCCAGCAGCCGGGACACCGCTTGGGGCTACACCTTC	CASSRDTAWGYTF
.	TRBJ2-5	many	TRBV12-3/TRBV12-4	TGCGCCAGCAGCCTCGGAGTGGGAGAGACCCAGTACTTC	CASSLGVGETQYF
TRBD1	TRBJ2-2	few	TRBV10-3	TGTGCCATCAGTGTCCAGGGGGCGACCGGGGAGCTGTTTTTT	CAISVQGATGELFF
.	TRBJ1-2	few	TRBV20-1	TGCAGTGCTAGGGGCAGCCAAAACTATGGCTACACCTTC	CSARGSQNYGYTF
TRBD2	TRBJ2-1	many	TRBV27	TGTGCCAGCAGTTTGTCCTCTAGCGGAGGCTACAATGAGCAGTTCTTC	CASSLSSSGGYNEQFF
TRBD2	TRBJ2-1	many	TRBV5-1	TGCGCCAGCAGCTTGGGGTCTAGCGGGGACAATGAGCAGTTCTTC	CASSLGSSGDNEQFF
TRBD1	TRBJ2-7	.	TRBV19	TGTGCCAGTAGTCATGGACAGGGAGCGTTCTACGAGCAGTACTTC	CASSHGQGAFYEQYF
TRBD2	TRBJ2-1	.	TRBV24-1	TGTGCCACCAGTGACCCTAGCGGGAGCGGGAATGAGCAGTTCTTC	CATSDPSGSGNEQFF
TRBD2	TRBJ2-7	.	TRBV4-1	TGCGCCAGCAGCCCAGGGAATACGTTCGCTCGGGGGGGGGAGCAGTACTTC	CASSPGNTFARGGEQYF
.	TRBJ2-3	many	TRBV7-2	TGTGCCAGCAGCTACTCAGATACGCAGTATTTT	CASSYSDTQYF
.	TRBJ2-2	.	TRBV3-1	TGTGCCAGCAGCCAACCAGGGATCGAGCTGTTTTTT	CASSQPGIELFF
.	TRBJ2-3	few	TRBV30	TGTGCCTGGAGTCCTAGCTACGGGGGAGATACGCAGTATTTT	CAWSPSYGGDTQYF
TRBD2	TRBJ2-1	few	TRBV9	TGTGCCAGCGCTAGCGGGCCTAATGAGCAGTTCTTC	CASASGPNEQFF
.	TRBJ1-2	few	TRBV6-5	TGTGCCAGCAGTTTAGGCAGGGCGAATGGCTACACCTTC	CASSLGRANGYTF
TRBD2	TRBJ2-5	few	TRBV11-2	TGTGCCAGCAGCTTAGTTGCGGGAGGCTCCCAAGAGACCCAGTACTTC	CASSLVAGGSQETQYF
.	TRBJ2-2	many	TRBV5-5	TGTGCCAGCAGCTTGATCAGGGGACGAGGCACCGGGGAGCTGTTTTTT	CASSLIRGRGTGELFF
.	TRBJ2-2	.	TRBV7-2	TGTGCCACCCCCGGGAATAGGGCAGTAAACACCGGGGAGCTGTTTTTT	CATPGNRAVNTGELFF
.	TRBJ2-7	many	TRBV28	TGTGCCAGCAGATCCAACTACGAGCAGTACTTC	CASRSNYEQYF
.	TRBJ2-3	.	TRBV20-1	TGCAGTGCTAGTGGTCTGGGTTCAGATACGCAGTATTTT	CSASGLGSDTQYF
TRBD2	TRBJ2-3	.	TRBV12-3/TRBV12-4	TGTGCCAGCAGTTTAGTAGTAGGGAGGCTAGCGGGAGGGCCAACGACAGATACGCAGTATTTT	CASSLVVGRLAGGPTTDTQYF
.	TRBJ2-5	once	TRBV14	TGTGCCAGCAGCCGTGGGTCGCCGGAGACCCAGTACTTC	CASSRGSPETQYF
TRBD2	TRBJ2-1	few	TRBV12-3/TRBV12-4	TGTGCCAGCAGTTTAGGCAAAACAGGGGGCTTCGGACTAGCGGGATACAATGAGCAGTTCTTC	CASSLGKTGGFGLAGYNEQFF
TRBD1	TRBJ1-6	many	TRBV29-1	TGCAGCGTCCGGGACAGCGGTTCACCCCTCCACTTT	CSVRDSGSPLHF
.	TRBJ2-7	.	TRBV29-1	TGCAGCATTCGTCGGCAGGCAGCCTACGAGCAGTACTTC	CSIRRQAAYEQYF
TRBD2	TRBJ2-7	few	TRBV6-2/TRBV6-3	TGTGCCAGCAGCCCCTCGGGGGGATCCTCCTACGAGCAGTACTTC	CASSPSGGSSYEQYF
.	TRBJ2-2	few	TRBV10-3	TGTGCCATCAGTGAGACACGGGGACCCGGGGAGCTGTTTTTT	CAISETRGPGELFF
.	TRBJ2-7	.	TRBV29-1	TGCAGCGTAGCCCCCGGGACCCCCTACGAGCAGTACTTC	CSVAPGTPYEQYF
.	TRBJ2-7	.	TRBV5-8	TGTGCCATGAGCTTCCTATTACGGGGGGAGCAGTACTTC	CAMSFLLRGEQYF
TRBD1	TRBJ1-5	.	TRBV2	TGTGCCAGCACGACAGGGCGGGGTCAGCCCCAGCATTTT	CASTTGRGQPQHF
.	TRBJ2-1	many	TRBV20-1	TGCAGTGCTAGAGATCGGGGTGGGGATGAGCAGTTCTTC	CSARDRGGDEQFF
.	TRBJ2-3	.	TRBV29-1	TGCAGCATGGACACGGGATGGGGCACAGATACGCAGTATTTT	CSMDTGWGTDTQYF
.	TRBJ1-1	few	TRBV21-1	TGTGCCAGCAGCAAACTCCCCAGCCCAGGCGCTGAAGCTTTCTTT	CASSKLPSPGAEAFF
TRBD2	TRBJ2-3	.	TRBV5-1	TGCGCCAGCAGCCTGCAGGGCCTAGCGGGATTGGATACGCAGTATTTT	CASSLQGLAGLDTQYF
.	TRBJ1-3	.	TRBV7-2	TGTGCCAGCAGCTCATGGACGGAGGGAAACACCATATATTTT	CASSSWTEGNTIYF